The source of this TCR beta chain is a study of T cell responses to AZD1222 COVID-19 vaccine. This CDR3 is 14 amino acids long. Trimming stripped 6 bases from V and 2 bases from J, with 13 bases between. The germline CDR1 and CDR2 sequences are SGHRS and YFSETQ. TCRdb's table, derived via immunoSEQ multiplex PCR, lists solely in-frame clones and lacks some. The table includes around 83,000 clones, about 84% detected once. The clonotype was recovered from an adult in good health. The genes are TRBV5-1 and TRBJ2-3; the D gene could be TRBD1 or TRBD2 (5 bases each). Sequenced here: peripheral blood, sampled on day 0 of AZD1222 vaccination. This CDR3 is CASTRDGSTDTQYF. The CDR3 bases are TGCGCCAGCACCCGGGACGGATCCACAGATACGCAGTATTTT.